Following are 5 T cell receptor beta chains from one sample sequenced in a study of T cells in localized non-small cell lung cancer. Profiling relied on immunoSEQ multiplex PCR, and the TCRdb table lists in-frame clones only, not all of them. The sample shows about 36,000 clones, about 92% of them seen only once. Material: peripheral blood, obtained before any cancer treatment. The receptors derive from a female donor over 55 with stage I lung adenocarcinoma.

The V and J genes are TRBV28 and TRBJ1-4, with D unclear. The germline V gene has CDR1 MDHEN and CDR2 SYDVKM. This CDR3 is 15 amino acids long. The germline V and J ends were trimmed by 6 bases and 2 bases, with 13 bases remaining between them. The CDR3 sequence is CASSLSGGTNEKLFF. CDR3 nucleotides: TGTGCCAGCAGCCTGTCAGGTGGGACTAATGAAAAACTGTTTTTT.

This chain uses TRBV20-1 with TRBJ2-1; TRBD2 agrees at 8 bases. Germline V gene data show CDR1 as DFQATT and CDR2 as SNEGSKA (reference sequence). V gave up 6 bases and J gave up 15 bases; unmatched junction bases: 10. The CDR3 consists of 11 residues. In DNA form, the CDR3 reads TGCAGTGCCCAGGGACTAGGAGGGTGGTTCTTC. Translating it yields CSAQGLGGWFF.

This chain connects TRBV7-9 to TRBJ1-5; D unresolved. The V gene's germline CDR1 is SEHNR and CDR2 FQNEAQ (reference sequence). This CDR3 comprises 14 residues. Deletions cut 4 bases from V and 4 bases from J, with 11 bases between. In nucleotides, the CDR3 is TGTGCCAGCAGCTCGTTGGCGGGGAATCAGCCCCAGCATTTT. It is translated as CASSSLAGNQPQHF.

This clone was picked up a small number of times. V usage is TRBV6-5 and J usage is TRBJ1-3, with a tentative D call TRBD1 (6 bases). The CDR3 runs 16 residues. Germline values: CDR1 MNHEY, CDR2 SVGAGI. V dropped 4 bases and J dropped 0 bases, with 13 bases sitting between them. CDR3 sequence: CASSLLQGFSGNTIYF. CDR3 nucleotides: TGTGCCAGCAGTTTGTTGCAGGGGTTCTCTGGAAACACCATATATTTT.

The chain combines TRBV19 with TRBJ2-4; TRBD2 aligns across 7 bases. CDR1 is LNHDA, CDR2 SQIVND, per germline (reference sequence). With V trimmed by 0 bases and J by 2 bases, 4 bases remained unmatched. CDR3 length equals 16 residues. CDR3 loop: CASSIDLGGTKNIQYF. DNA for the CDR3: TGTGCCAGTAGTATAGATCTGGGGGGGACCAAAAACATTCAGTACTTC.